This T cell receptor beta chain was retrieved from a study of vaccination effects on CD4 cells after COVID-19. Whole-study findings and limits: Infection- and vaccine-induced clones contracted markedly late after vaccination.

CD4+ T cell isolation took place after 10 days of culture. Concerning this clone: Its antigen is not known.

The V and J ends lost 3 bases and 1 base respectively, with 12 bases between them. CDR3 length equals 15 residues. Germline loops: CDR1 MNHNS, CDR2 SASEGT. Assay used: immunoSEQ multiplex PCR; TCRdb lists only in-frame clones, some missing. Among about 72,000 clones listed, around 77% were seen once. The sequence was collected from a human donor who received a COVID-19 vaccine. Specimen: CD4+ T cells from PBMCs cultured without peptide, collected before COVID-19 vaccination. The rearrangement links TRBV6-1 to TRBJ1-2, with D unclear. DNA of the CDR3: TGTGCCAGCAGTGAGGCCGGGAACTATAACTATGGCTACACCTTC. Amino acid sequence: CASSEAGNYNYGYTF.